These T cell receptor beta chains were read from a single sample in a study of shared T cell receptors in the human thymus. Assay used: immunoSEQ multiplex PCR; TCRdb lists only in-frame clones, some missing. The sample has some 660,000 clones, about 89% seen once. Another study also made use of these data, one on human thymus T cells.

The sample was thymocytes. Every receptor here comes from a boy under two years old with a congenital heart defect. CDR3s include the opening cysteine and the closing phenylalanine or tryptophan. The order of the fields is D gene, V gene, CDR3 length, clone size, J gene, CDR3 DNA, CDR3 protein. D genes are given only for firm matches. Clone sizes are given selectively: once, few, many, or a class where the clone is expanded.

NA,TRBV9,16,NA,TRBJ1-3,TGTGCCAGCAGCGCCCCCTTCAGGGTTGCTGGGGACACCATATATTTT,CASSAPFRVAGDTIYF
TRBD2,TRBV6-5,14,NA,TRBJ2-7,TGTGCCAGCAGGGGGACTAGGACTACCTACGAGCAGTACTTC,CASRGTRTTYEQYF
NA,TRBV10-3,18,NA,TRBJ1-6,TGTGCCATCAGTGAGTCCTCTGGACAGCGCGATTACAATTCACCCCTCCACTTT,CAISESSGQRDYNSPLHF
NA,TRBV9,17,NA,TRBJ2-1,TGTGCCAGCAGCGTCGAACCCCGGGACTCCACACTCAATGAGCAGTTCTTC,CASSVEPRDSTLNEQFF
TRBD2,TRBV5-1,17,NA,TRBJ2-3,TGCGCCAGCAGCTTGGCCCTTAGGCTAGCGGGGACTCATACGCAGTATTTT,CASSLALRLAGTHTQYF
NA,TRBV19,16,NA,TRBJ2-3,TGTGCCAGTAGTATCCTCCCCCCGGGGGGCACAGATACGCAGTATTTT,CASSILPPGGTDTQYF
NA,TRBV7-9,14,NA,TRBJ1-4,TGTGCCAGCAGCTCACAGGGAGTAGATGAAAAACTGTTTTTT,CASSSQGVDEKLFF
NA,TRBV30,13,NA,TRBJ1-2,TGTGCCTGGAGTGTCGTGGGGACTGGCGGCTACACCTTC,CAWSVVGTGGYTF
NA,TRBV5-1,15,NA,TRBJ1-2,TGCGCCAGCAGCTCCCTGGCGACAGTCAGCTATGGCTACACCTTC,CASSSLATVSYGYTF
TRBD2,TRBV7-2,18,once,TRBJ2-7,TGTGCCAGCAGCTTATTAGGCCTCACTAGCGCCAAACCCTACGAGCAGTACTTC,CASSLLGLTSAKPYEQYF
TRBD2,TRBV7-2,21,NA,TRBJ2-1,TGTGCCAGCAGCTTAGCTAGCGGGGAACGACTTGGGCCGGACGAAATCAATGAGCAGTTCTTC,CASSLASGERLGPDEINEQFF